The source of this T cell receptor beta chain is a study of cytotoxic CD8 clonotypes in ibrutinib-treated CLL. Study as a whole: Responses: about 25 partial, 2 complete; after median approximately 67 months, around 14 stayed remitted, roughly 12 progressed. Study-level findings and limits: Shared public clonotypes were rare, and on treatment they either got smaller or stayed the same.

Target depth was 1 in 200,000 to 1 in 1 million T cells, about 10x per clonotype. TCRdb keeps only in-frame clones here, not all; method: immunoSEQ multiplex PCR. The table lists about 200,000 clones, 65% to 80% of them singletons. On this clone itself: Its antigen is not identified.

J was trimmed by 6 bases and V by 2 bases; bases with no gene match: 3. Germline V lookup: CDR1 SGHTA, CDR2 FQGNSA. This CDR3 spans 13 amino acids. The chain is built from TRBV7-2 and TRBJ1-2; 7 positions agree with TRBD1. The source of this sequence is a human donor with chronic lymphocytic leukemia. The sequencing used PBMCs, collected after 12 months of ibrutinib treatment. The CDR3 loop is CASSLTGVHGYTF. The DNA of the CDR3 is TGTGCCAGCAGCTTAACAGGGGTGCATGGCTACACCTTC. Full variable domain (missing parts from reference TRBV7-2 and TRBJ1-2): GAGVSQSPSNKVTEKGKDVELRCDPISGHTALYWYRQSLGQGLEFLIYFQGNSAPDKSGLPSDRFSAERTGGSVSTLTIQRTQQEDSAVYLCASSLTGVHGYTFGSGTRLTVV.